In its sample, the clone carrying this T cell receptor beta chain was seen a few times. Its antigen is as yet unknown. Rearranged V-D-J TRB sequences were amplified with a mixed TRB-A/B primer pool. MiXCR, applied by TCRdb to the multiplex PCR reads, yields one record per CDR3 protein. The data contain 20,000 or so distinct CDR3 sequences, roughly 35% of them singletons. This record comes from a study of T cell repertoires in aging, cancer and after chemotherapy. Study-level background: Donor ages fell into six groups from 30 or younger up to 70 or older. About 10 million TCR reads made up the full dataset. Study outcomes and limitations: In each cancer cohort, median generation probability increased across chemotherapy, suggesting thymic output rebounded. Compared with age-matched healthy donors, untreated hematological or solid cancer patients showed higher blood TCR clonality.

Trimming took off 3 bases at V and 7 bases at J, with 12 bases between the two ends. The CDR3 totals 13 residues. Germline CDR1 is MRHNA and CDR2 is SNTAGT. TCR beta rearrangements were amplified from peripheral blood genomic DNA. This TCR was sampled from a human donor with a solid tumor. The gene calls are TRBV6-4 and TRBJ2-5; D possibly matches TRBD1 or TRBD2 (6 bases each). Sequencing was carried out using blood. This CDR3 is CASSEAEGGTQYF. Here the CDR3 DNA reads TGTGCCAGCAGTGAGGCCGAGGGGGGGACCCAGTACTTC.